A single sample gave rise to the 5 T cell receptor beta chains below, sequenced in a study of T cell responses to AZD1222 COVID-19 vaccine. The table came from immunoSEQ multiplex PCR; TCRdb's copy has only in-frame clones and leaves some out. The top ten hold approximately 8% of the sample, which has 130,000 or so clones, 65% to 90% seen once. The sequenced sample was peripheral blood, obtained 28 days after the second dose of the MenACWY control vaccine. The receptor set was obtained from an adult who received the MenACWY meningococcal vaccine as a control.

Here the CDR3 DNA reads TGTGCCAGCAGGGAGGGCTACAATGAGCAGTTCTTC. Amino acids: CASREGYNEQFF. V and J are TRBV28 and TRBJ2-1; D is possibly TRBD2 (6 bases). The CDR3 loop spans 12 amino acids. V was pared by 6 bases and J by 3 bases, with 6 bases between. Germline CDR1 and CDR2: MDHEN and SYDVKM.

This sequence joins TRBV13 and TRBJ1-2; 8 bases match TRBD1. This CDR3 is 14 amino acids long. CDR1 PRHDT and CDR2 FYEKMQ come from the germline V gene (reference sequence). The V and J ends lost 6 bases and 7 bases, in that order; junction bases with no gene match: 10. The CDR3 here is CASRATGDKGGYTF. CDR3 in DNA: TGTGCCAGCAGGGCGACAGGGGACAAGGGTGGCTACACCTTC. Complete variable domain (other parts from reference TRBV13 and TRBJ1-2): AAGVIQSPRHLIKEKRETATLKCYPIPRHDTVYWYQQGPGQDPQFLISFYEKMQSDKGSIPDRFSAQQFSDYHSELNMSSLELGDSALYFCASRATGDKGGYTFGSGTRLTVV.

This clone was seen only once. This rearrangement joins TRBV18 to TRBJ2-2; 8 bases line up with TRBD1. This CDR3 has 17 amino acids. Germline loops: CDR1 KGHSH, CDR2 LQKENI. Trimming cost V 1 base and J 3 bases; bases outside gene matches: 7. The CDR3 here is CASSPRHETGDTGELFF. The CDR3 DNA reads TGTGCCAGCTCACCACGTCATGAGACAGGGGACACCGGGGAGCTGTTTTTT.

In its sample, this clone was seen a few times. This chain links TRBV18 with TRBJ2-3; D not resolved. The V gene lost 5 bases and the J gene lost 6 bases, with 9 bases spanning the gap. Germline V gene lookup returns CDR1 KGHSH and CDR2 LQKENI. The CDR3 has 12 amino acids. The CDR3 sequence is CASSVLSDTQYF. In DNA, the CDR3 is TGTGCCAGCTCAGTACTCAGCGATACGCAGTATTTT.

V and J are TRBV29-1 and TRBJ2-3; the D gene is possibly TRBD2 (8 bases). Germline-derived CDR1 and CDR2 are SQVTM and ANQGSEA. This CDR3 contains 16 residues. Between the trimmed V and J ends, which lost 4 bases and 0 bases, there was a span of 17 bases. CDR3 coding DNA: TGCAGCGTTGCAGGGGGACCTAGCGGGAGCACAGATACGCAGTATTTT. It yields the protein CSVAGGPSGSTDTQYF.